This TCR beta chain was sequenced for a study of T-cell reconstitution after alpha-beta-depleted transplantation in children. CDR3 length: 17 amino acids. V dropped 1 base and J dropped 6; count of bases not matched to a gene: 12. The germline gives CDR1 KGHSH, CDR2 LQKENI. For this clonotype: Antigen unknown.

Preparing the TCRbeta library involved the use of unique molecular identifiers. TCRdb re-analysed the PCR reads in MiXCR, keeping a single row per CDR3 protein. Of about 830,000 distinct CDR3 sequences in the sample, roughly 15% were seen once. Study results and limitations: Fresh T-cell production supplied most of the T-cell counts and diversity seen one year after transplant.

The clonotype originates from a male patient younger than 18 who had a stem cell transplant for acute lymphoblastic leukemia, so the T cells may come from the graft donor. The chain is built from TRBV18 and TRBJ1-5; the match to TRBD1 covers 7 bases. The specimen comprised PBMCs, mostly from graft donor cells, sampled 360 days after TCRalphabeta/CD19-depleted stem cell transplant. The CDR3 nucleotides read TGTGCCAGCTCACCACTTCCACATGCACCAGGGGGTCAGCCCCAGCATTTT. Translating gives CASSPLPHAPGGQPQHF.